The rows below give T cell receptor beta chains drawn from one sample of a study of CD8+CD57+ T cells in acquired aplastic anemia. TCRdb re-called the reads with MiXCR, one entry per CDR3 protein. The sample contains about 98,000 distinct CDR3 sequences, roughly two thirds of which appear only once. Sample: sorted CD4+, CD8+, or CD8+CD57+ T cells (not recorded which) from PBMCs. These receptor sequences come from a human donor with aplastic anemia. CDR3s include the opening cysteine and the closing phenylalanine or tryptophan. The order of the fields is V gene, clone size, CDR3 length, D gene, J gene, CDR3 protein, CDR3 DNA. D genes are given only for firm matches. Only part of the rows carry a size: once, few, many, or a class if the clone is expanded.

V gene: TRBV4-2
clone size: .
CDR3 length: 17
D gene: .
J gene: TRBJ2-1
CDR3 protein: CASSRYQQGRISNEQFF
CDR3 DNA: TGTGCCAGCAGCCGATACCAACAGGGACGTATAAGCAATGAGCAGTTCTTC

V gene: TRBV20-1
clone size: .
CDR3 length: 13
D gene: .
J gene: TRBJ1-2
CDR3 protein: CSAQPPSMFGYTF
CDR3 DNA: TGCAGTGCGCAACCTCCGAGTATGTTCGGCTACACCTTC

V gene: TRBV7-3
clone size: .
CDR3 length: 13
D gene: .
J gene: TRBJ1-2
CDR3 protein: CASSFKAGYGYTF
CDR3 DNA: TGTGCCAGCAGCTTTAAGGCCGGCTATGGCTACACCTTC

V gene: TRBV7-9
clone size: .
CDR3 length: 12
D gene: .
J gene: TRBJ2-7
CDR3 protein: CASTIGAYEQYF
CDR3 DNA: TGTGCCAGCACCATCGGGGCCTACGAGCAGTACTTC

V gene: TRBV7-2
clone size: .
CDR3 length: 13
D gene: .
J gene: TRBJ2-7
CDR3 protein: CASSPQWAGEQYF
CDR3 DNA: TGTGCCAGCAGCCCCCAGTGGGCAGGGGAGCAGTACTTC

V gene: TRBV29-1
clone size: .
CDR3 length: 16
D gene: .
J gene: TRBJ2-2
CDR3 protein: CSALFGGLLATKELFF
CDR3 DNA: TGCAGCGCCCTTTTCGGGGGGCTGTTGGCCACGAAGGAGCTGTTTTTT

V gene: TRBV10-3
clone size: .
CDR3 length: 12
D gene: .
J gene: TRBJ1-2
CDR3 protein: CAISATGYGYTF
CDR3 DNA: TGTGCCATCAGTGCGACGGGCTATGGCTACACCTTC

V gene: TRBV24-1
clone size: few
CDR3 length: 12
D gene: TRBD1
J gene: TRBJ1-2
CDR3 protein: CATSQGERGYTF
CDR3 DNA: TGTGCCACCAGTCAGGGGGAGCGTGGCTACACCTTC

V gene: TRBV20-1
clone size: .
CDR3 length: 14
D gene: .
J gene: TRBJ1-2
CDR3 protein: CSARVEPPRSGYTF
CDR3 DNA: TGCAGTGCTAGGGTGGAACCTCCCCGGAGTGGCTACACCTTC

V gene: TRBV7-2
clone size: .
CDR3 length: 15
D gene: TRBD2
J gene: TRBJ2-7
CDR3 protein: CASSLRAGVVYEQYF
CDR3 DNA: TGTGCCAGCAGTCTAAGAGCGGGAGTCGTATACGAGCAGTACTTC

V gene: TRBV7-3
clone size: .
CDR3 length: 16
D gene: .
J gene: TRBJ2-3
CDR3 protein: CASSYSNTTYTDTQYF
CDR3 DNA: TGTGCCAGCAGTTACTCGAATACCACTTACACAGATACGCAGTATTTT

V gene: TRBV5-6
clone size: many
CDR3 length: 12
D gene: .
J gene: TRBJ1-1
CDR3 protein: CASSSGNLEAFF
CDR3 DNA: TGTGCCAGCAGCTCCGGGAACCTAGAAGCTTTCTTT

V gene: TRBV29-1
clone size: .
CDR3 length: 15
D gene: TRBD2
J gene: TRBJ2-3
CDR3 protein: CSVGTSGSGGDTQYF
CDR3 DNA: TGCAGCGTCGGGACTAGCGGGAGTGGAGGAGATACGCAGTATTTT

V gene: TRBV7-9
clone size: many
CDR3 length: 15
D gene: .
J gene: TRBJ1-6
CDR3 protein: CASSSTRGVGSPLHF
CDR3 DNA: TGTGCCAGCAGCTCTACTCGCGGGGTCGGATCACCCCTCCACTTT

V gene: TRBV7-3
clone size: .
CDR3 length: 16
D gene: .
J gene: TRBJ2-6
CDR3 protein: CASSYGAEAGANVLTF
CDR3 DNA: TGTGCCAGCAGCTATGGGGCCGAAGCAGGGGCCAACGTCCTGACTTTC

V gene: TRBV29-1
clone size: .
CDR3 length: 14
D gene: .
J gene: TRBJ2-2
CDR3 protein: CSVAGPISGGELFF
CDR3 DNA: TGCAGCGTCGCGGGACCGATAAGTGGCGGGGAGCTGTTTTTT

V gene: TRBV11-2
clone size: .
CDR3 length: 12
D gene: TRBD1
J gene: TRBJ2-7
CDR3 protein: CASSPDRDEQYF
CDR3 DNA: TGTGCCAGCAGCCCCGACAGGGACGAGCAGTACTTC

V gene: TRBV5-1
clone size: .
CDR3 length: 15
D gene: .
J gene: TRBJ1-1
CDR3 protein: CASSLVGGSNTEAFF
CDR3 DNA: TGCGCCAGCAGCTTGGTGGGGGGATCGAACACTGAAGCTTTCTTT

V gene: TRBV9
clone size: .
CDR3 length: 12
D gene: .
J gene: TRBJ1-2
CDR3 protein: CASSGREDGYTF
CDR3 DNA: TGTGCCAGCAGCGGCCGAGAGGATGGCTACACCTTC

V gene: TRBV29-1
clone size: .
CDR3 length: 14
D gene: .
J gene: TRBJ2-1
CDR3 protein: CSVEGRGTYNEQFF
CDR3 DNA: TGCAGCGTTGAAGGCAGGGGTACCTACAATGAGCAGTTCTTC

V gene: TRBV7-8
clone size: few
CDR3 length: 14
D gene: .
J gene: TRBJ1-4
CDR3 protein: CASSPSRTNEKLFF
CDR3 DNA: TGTGCCAGCAGCCCCAGTAGGACTAATGAAAAACTGTTTTTT

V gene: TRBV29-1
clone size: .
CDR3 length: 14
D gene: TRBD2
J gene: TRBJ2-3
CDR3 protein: CSVVAGDGTDTQYF
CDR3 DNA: TGCAGCGTTGTGGCGGGGGATGGCACAGATACGCAGTATTTT

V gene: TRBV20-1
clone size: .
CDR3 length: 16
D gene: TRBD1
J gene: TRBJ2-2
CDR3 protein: CSARSGTGRNTGELFF
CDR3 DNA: TGCAGTGCTAGATCCGGGACAGGGAGGAACACCGGGGAGCTGTTTTTT

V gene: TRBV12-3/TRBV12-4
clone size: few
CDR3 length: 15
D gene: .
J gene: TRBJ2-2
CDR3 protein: CATQGGGSDTGELFF
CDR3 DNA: TGTGCCACCCAAGGTGGGGGGTCCGACACCGGGGAGCTGTTTTTT

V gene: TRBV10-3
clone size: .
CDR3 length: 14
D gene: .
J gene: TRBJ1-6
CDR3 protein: CAISPGRAESPLHF
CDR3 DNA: TGTGCCATCAGTCCGGGACGGGCGGAATCACCCCTCCACTTT

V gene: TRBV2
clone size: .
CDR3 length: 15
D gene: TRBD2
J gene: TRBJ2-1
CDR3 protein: CASSESRGGGNEQFF
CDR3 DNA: TGTGCCAGCAGTGAAAGTCGGGGGGGGGGCAATGAGCAGTTCTTC

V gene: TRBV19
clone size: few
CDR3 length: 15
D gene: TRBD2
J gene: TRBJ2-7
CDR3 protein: CASSTGTTLSYEQYF
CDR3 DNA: TGTGCCAGTAGTACTGGGACTACCTTAAGCTACGAGCAGTACTTC

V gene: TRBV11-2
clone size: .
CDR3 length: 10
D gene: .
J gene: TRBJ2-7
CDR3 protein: CASSLRRQYF
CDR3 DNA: TGTGCCAGCAGCTTAAGGCGGCAGTACTTC

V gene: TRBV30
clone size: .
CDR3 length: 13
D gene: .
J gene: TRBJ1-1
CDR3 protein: CAWTYRMDTEAFF
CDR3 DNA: TGTGCCTGGACCTATAGGATGGACACTGAAGCTTTCTTT

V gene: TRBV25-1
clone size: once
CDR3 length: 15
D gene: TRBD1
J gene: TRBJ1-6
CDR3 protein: CASGVGDSLDSPLHF
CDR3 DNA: TGTGCCAGCGGTGTGGGGGACAGTCTTGATTCACCCCTCCACTTT

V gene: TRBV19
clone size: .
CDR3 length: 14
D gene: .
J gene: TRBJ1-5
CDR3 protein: CASSGNPSNQPQHF
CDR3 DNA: TGTGCCAGTAGTGGCAACCCGAGCAATCAGCCCCAGCATTTT

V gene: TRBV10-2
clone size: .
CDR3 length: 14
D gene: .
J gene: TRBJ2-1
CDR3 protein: CASSPLRTSPEQFF
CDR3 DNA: TGCGCCAGCAGTCCACTGAGGACCTCTCCTGAGCAGTTCTTC

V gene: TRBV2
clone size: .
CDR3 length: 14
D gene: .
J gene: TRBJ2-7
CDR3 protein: CASRRGTDFYEQYF
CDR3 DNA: TGTGCCAGCAGGAGGGGGACGGATTTCTACGAGCAGTACTTC

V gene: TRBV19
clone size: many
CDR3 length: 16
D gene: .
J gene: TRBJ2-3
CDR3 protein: CATSRGGGQSTDTQYF
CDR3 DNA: TGTGCCACCTCACGAGGGGGGGGACAGAGCACAGATACGCAGTATTTT

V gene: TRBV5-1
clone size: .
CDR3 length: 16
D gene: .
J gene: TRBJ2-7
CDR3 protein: CASSLLSPGISYEQYF
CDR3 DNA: TGCGCCAGCAGCCTTTTATCGCCGGGTATCTCCTACGAGCAGTACTTC

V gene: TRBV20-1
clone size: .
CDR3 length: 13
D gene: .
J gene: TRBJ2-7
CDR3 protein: CSARDMAAYEQYF
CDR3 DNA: TGCAGTGCTAGAGATATGGCGGCCTACGAGCAGTACTTC

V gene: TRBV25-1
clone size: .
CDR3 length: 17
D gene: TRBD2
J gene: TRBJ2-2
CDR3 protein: CASTGSRSGSDTGELFF
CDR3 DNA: TGTGCCAGCACGGGGTCCAGGAGCGGGAGTGATACCGGGGAGCTGTTTTTT

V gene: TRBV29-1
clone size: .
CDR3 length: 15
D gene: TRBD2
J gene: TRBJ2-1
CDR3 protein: CSVDGGVPPYNEQFF
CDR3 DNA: TGCAGCGTTGACGGGGGGGTCCCTCCCTACAATGAGCAGTTCTTC

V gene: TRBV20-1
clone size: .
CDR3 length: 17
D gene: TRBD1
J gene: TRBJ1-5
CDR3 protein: CSARVGTGAKGNQPQHF
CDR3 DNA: TGCAGTGCTAGAGTGGGGACAGGGGCGAAGGGGAATCAGCCCCAGCATTTT

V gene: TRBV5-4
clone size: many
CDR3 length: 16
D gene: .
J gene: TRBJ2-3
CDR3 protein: CASSLEEGGDTDTQYF
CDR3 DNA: TGTGCCAGCAGCTTGGAGGAGGGGGGCGACACAGATACGCAGTATTTT

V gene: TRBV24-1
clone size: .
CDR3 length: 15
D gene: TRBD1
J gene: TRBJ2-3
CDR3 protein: CATSDPGQGPDTQYF
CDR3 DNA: TGTGCCACCAGTGATCCCGGACAGGGGCCAGATACGCAGTATTTT

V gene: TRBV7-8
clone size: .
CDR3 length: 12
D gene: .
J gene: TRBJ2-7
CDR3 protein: CASSEVGYEQYF
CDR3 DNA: TGTGCCAGCAGCGAGGTCGGGTACGAGCAGTACTTC

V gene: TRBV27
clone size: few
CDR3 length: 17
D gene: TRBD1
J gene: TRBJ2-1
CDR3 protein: CASSLMIGTGVTNEQFF
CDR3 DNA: TGTGCCAGCAGTTTAATGATCGGGACAGGGGTAACAAATGAGCAGTTCTTC